This T cell receptor beta chain is from a study of post-analysis software for immune sequencing data (dated by TCRdb to between 2015 and 2017). A note on the overall study: Relapsing-remitting, secondary progressive and progressive-relapsing multiple sclerosis were recorded as disease courses, and subtype annotation was lacking for some patients. Patient repertoires were compared against over ten previously published healthy control repertoires from donors aged 6 to 25 years. A subset of samples was prepared in parallel using single-end sample barcoding, then pooled and co-amplified after Illumina adapter ligation.

V sheds 3 bases and J sheds 0 bases, leaving 8 bases between their ends. CDR1 is given as SGHTA and CDR2 as FQGNSA, both from the germline V gene. The CDR3 spans 15 residues, from the cysteine through the phenylalanine. The CDR3 DNA has 45 bases and is translated from base 1. General conclusions and limits of the study: A handful of TRBV segments, including TRBV5-6, TRBV5-1 and TRBV20-1, were significantly more frequent in patients than controls. Multiple sclerosis patients had significantly lower normalized Chao1 diversity than controls, a result that suggests substantial peripheral T-cell clonal expansion. The control group was slightly older than the multiple sclerosis patient group. When samples were clustered directly using the F measure, samples prepared in the same batch co-clustered strongly, which prompted a batch-effect correction.

To demonstrate the VDJtools post-analysis software, TCR beta repertoires were profiled from the peripheral blood of about 13 young patients with multiple sclerosis. Multiple sclerosis patients were children and adolescents aged about 6 to 17 years. This clonotype appeared a single time. Its cognate antigen has yet to be identified. Per-base qualities were not stored, and no clone one base away is much larger. The library was prepared using PCR. The sequencing machine was an Illumina HiSeq 2500. Unique molecular identifiers were incorporated into TCR beta cDNA libraries to reduce PCR and sequencing biases. Roughly 500,000 cDNA molecules were obtained for every 1 to 10 million input T cells, so each molecule roughly corresponded to one T cell. The same protocol used for the earlier healthy control dataset was applied to prepare and sequence the patient libraries. Samples belonging to the same batch were prepared together, multiplexed and sequenced on a shared HiSeq lane. Per the original workflow: Raw barcoded reads were processed with MIGEC, discarding single-read molecular identifier groups before consensus assembly and CDR3 extraction. VDJtools was used for post-analysis of the clonotype tables, and diversity was normalized by down-sampling every dataset to the size of the smallest sample. To correct batch-related cross-sample contamination, repertoire overlap clustering matched CDR3 amino acid sequences but not nucleotide sequences. TCRdb trimmed the raw reads at Q25, called clones with MiXCR and kept productive beta chains. Every CDR3 protein is listed once, alongside the most common genes and DNA of its rows. The V and J calls here are based on TCRdb, not the publication. The sample has 700,000 to 900,000 distinct CDR3 sequences on record, 46% of them singletons. Of the sample, 4.9% falls within the top ten clones.

The receptor chain draws on TRBV7-2 and TRBJ1-4; no confident D gene assignment can be made. This sequence was found in a girl aged 5-17 years with multiple sclerosis. Sequenced material: blood. The bases are TGTGCCAGCAGCTTGGTCCCTGCAACTAATGAAAAACTGTTTTTT. This sequence encodes CASSLVPATNEKLFF.